These 30 T cell receptor beta chains were all obtained from the same sample, sequenced in a study of metastatic and nonmetastatic thyroid tumors. Before thyroid surgery, none of the patients had received any treatment. Via MiXCR, TCRdb re-called the PCR reads. Of 53,000 or so clones detected, 20% appear once; the ten largest clones hold around 4%. The sample comprised blood. Source of these receptors: a female donor with papillary thyroid cancer or a benign thyroid nodule (not recorded which). Some clones in this sample may be carry-over from other donors' samples.

In its sample, this clone was seen many times. This chain links TRBV5-6 with TRBJ1-2, with D possibly being TRBD1 (5 bases). V dropped 4 bases and J dropped 8 bases, with 12 bases sitting between them. CDR1 SGHDT and CDR2 YYEEEE come from the germline V gene. The CDR3 contains 12 residues. Written as DNA, the CDR3 is TGTGCCAGCAGCCCTCGGGGGGGGGGCTACACCTTC. This codes for CASSPRGGGYTF.

This clone was observed many times. The rearrangement uses TRBV5-1 and TRBJ1-3; D gene uncertain. This CDR3 has 12 amino acids. The V and J ends lost 6 bases and 0 bases respectively, with 4 bases between them. In germline, CDR1 is SGHRS, CDR2 YFSETQ. CDR3 nucleotides: TGCGCCAGCATGGACTCTGGAAACACCATATATTTT. Translated, it gives CASMDSGNTIYF.

Many counts were recorded for this clone. The DNA of the CDR3 is TGTGCCAGCAGCTTAGATGCAGATGCCTACGAGCAGTACTTC. It translates to CASSLDADAYEQYF. The V and J genes are TRBV7-2 and TRBJ2-7; no reliable D call. V was trimmed by 1 base and J by 2 bases, leaving 9 bases between them. The germline CDR1 and CDR2 sequences are SGHTA and FQGNSA. The CDR3 consists of 14 residues. Based on the CDR3 plus reference TRBV7-2 and TRBJ2-7, the full variable domain is GAGVSQSPSNKVTEKGKDVELRCDPISGHTALYWYRQSLGQGLEFLIYFQGNSAPDKSGLPSDRFSAERTGGSVSTLTIQRTQQEDSAVYLCASSLDADAYEQYFGPGTRLTVT.

This clone has ten or more counts. The genes are TRBV7-9 and TRBJ1-4; 9 bases align to TRBD1. With 2 bases clipped from V and 5 bases from J, the junction kept 3 bases outside the gene matches. The germline V gene has CDR1 SEHNR and CDR2 FQNEAQ (reference sequence). The CDR3 runs to 15 residues. The DNA for the CDR3 is TGTGCCAGCAGCTTAACCGGGACAGGGAATGAAAAACTGTTTTTT. As protein: CASSLTGTGNEKLFF. Combining the CDR3 with reference TRBV7-9 and TRBJ1-4 gives the whole variable domain DTGVSQNPRHKITKRGQNVTFRCDPISEHNRLYWYRQTLGQGPEFLTYFQNEAQLEKSRLLSDRFSAERPKGSFSTLEIQRTEQGDSAMYLCASSLTGTGNEKLFFGSGTQLSVL.

This clone was picked up many times. V and J are TRBV12-3 or TRBV12-4 and TRBJ2-6, with D possibly matching TRBD1 (5 bases). The CDR3 extends over 15 amino acids. V was trimmed by 4 bases and J by 4 bases, leaving 11 bases between them. In DNA, the CDR3 is TGTGCCAGCAGTTCGACAGTAACCGGGGCCAACGTCCTGACTTTC. Residues: CASSSTVTGANVLTF.

The V gene is TRBV5-1, the J gene TRBJ2-7; the D gene is possibly TRBD2 (5 bases). The CDR3 runs to 13 residues. Trimming stripped 1 base from V and 1 base from J, with 6 bases between. In germline, CDR1 is SGHRS, CDR2 YFSETQ. CDR3 protein: CASSLTGSYEQYF. The CDR3 bases are TGCGCCAGCAGCTTGACGGGGTCCTACGAGCAGTACTTC. The full variable domain, with the rest looked up from reference TRBV5-1 and TRBJ2-7, is KAGVTQTPRYLIKTRGQQVTLSCSPISGHRSVSWYQQTPGQGLQFLFEYFSETQRNKGNFPGRFSGRQFSNSRSEMNVSTLELGDSALYLCASSLTGSYEQYFGPGTRLTVT.

With regard to this clone: One end of the junction varies from germline; a read error may be responsible. The chain joins TRBV28 to TRBJ2-7; 7 bases agree with TRBD2. Germline V gene lookup returns CDR1 MDHEN and CDR2 SYDVKM. The CDR3 has 15 residues. The CDR3 protein is CASASLLAVGYDQYF. CDR3 in DNA: TGTGCCAGCGCTTCCCTGCTAGCGGTAGGCTACGATCAGTACTTC.

This clone was recorded many times. V and J are TRBV29-1 and TRBJ1-1; TRBD1 matches 7 bases. Germline trimming cut 6 bases from V and 0 bases from J; bases unmatched to any gene: 4. Germline CDR1 and CDR2: SQVTM and ANQGSEA. The CDR3 contains 13 residues. This CDR3 is CSVRGQLNTEAFF. The CDR3 nucleotides are TGCAGCGTACGGGGACAGTTGAACACTGAAGCTTTCTTT.

This clone was picked up many times. CDR3 residues: CASSHRDRGSNEQFF. The CDR3 bases are TGTGCCAGCAGTCACCGGGACAGGGGGAGCAATGAGCAGTTCTTC. This sequence joins TRBV3-1 and TRBJ2-1; 11 bases are shared with TRBD1. The germline CDR1 and CDR2 sequences are LGHDT and YNNKEL (reference sequence). CDR3 size: 15 residues. Trimming cost V 6 bases and J 6 bases; bases outside gene matches: 7.

This clone was counted many times. This CDR3 is missing its conserved last phenylalanine or tryptophan, likely due to a read error. This chain uses TRBV19 with TRBJ1-2, with D uncertain. Germline V CDR1 and CDR2: LNHDA, SQIVND (reference sequence). CDR3 size: 13 residues. V lost 7 bases and J lost 5, with 14 bases in between. In DNA form, the CDR3 reads TGTGCCAGTACCCCCCCCGGGCAGTATGGCTACACCCTC. Amino acids: CASTPPGQYGYTL.

This clone was recorded at least ten times. V gene TRBV10-3 combines with J gene TRBJ1-2, with 8 positions matching TRBD1. The V gene end was trimmed by 10 bases and the J gene end by 6 bases; junction bases not matched to a gene: 4. CDR1 ENHRY and CDR2 SYGVKD come from the germline V gene. The CDR3 has 11 amino acids. The DNA for the CDR3 is TGTGCCAGCGGGACAGGCGATGGCTACACCTTC. Protein product: CASGTGDGYTF.

To note about this clone: At one end, the junction sequence differs from germline, possibly due to a read error. The chain has TRBV24-1 and TRBJ2-2; D tentatively fits TRBD1 or TRBD2 (6 bases each). The CDR3 runs 17 residues. CDR1 KGHDR and CDR2 SFDVKD come from the germline V gene. DNA of the CDR3: TGTGCCCCCAGTGATTTGCGGGACATGGCTCGAACCGGGGAGCTGTTTTTT. Amino acids: CAPSDLRDMARTGELFF.

About this clone: Sequence at one end of the junction differs from germline and may be a read error. The J gene is TRBJ1-6, the V gene TRBV3-1; no clear D. CDR1 LGHDT and CDR2 YNNKEL come from the germline V gene (reference sequence). This CDR3 has 12 residues. Here the CDR3 reads CASTQANSPLHF. The DNA of the CDR3 is TGTGCCAGCACCCAAGCTAATTCACCCCTTCACTTT.

The chain employs TRBV7-6 and TRBJ2-7; no firm D call. V lost 1 base to trimming and J lost 5 bases, with 3 bases between them. Looked up from germline, CDR1 is SGHVS and CDR2 is FNYEAQ. This CDR3 contains 11 residues. The DNA of the CDR3 is TGTGCCAGCAGCTTAGACAACGAGCAGTACTTC. Translated, it gives CASSLDNEQYF.

This clone was recorded many times. The chain couples TRBV2 to TRBJ2-1; 10 bases are shared with TRBD1. The junction had 7 bases not matched to a gene; V was cut back by 6 bases and J by 8 bases. Looked up from germline, CDR1 is SNHLY and CDR2 is FYNNEI. This CDR3 region has 14 residues. The CDR3 sequence: CASRRTGGIDEQFF. The CDR3 nucleotides are TGTGCCAGCAGGAGGACAGGGGGTATTGATGAGCAGTTCTTC.

As to this clone: The junction does not match germline at one end; this may be a read error. The rearrangement links TRBV18 to TRBJ1-2, with 11 bases lining up with TRBD1. Germline V gene data show CDR1 as KGHSH and CDR2 as LQKENI. This CDR3 region has 15 residues. As DNA, the CDR3 is TGTGCCAGCGCACCCCGGGGACAGGGGGTCTATGGCTACACCTTC. Its protein product is CASAPRGQGVYGYTF.

This clone was observed many times. V and J are TRBV18 and TRBJ2-1; D possibly corresponds to TRBD1 (6 bases). Germline V gene lookup returns CDR1 KGHSH and CDR2 LQKENI. Trimming took 6 bases from V and 5 from J, leaving 11 bases between them. The CDR3 consists of 13 residues. The CDR3 here is CASSPDRHNEQFF. Written as DNA, the CDR3 is TGTGCCAGCTCCCCGGACAGACACAATGAGCAGTTCTTC.

This clone was picked up one time. V is TRBV18 and J is TRBJ2-3, with D perhaps given as TRBD1 or TRBD2 (6 bases each). This CDR3 comprises 16 residues. Per the germline V gene, CDR1 is KGHSH and CDR2 is LQKENI. V was pared by 1 base and J by 9 bases, with 20 bases between. The CDR3 loop reads CASSPQVRGAGETQYF. The CDR3 DNA follows: TGTGCCAGCTCACCACAGGTTAGGGGGGCCGGAGAAACGCAGTATTTT. The complete variable domain, with remaining parts taken from reference TRBV18 and TRBJ2-3, reads NAGVMQNPRHLVRRRGQEARLRCSPMKGHSHVYWYRQLPEEGLKFMVYLQKENIIDESGMPKERFSAEFPKEGPSILRIQQVVRGDSAAYFCASSPQVRGAGETQYFGPGTRLTVL.

About this clone itself: At one end, the junction sequence differs from germline, possibly due to a read error. The rearrangement joins TRBV7-9 to TRBJ1-2; D unclear. Germline V gene lookup returns CDR1 SEHNR and CDR2 FQNEAQ (reference sequence). The CDR3 extends over 13 amino acids. The CDR3 DNA is TGTGCCAGCATCCCAGACGGAAACTATGTCTACACCTTC. Translation gives CASIPDGNYVYTF.

This clone was counted many times. The V and J genes are TRBV14 and TRBJ1-2; D gene unclear. The CDR3 sequence is 15 residues long. Germline V gives CDR1 SGHDN, CDR2 FVKESK. Trimming cost V 2 bases and J 4 bases, with 14 bases left between them. CDR3 sequence reads: CASSQMTLSVYGYTF. CDR3 DNA: TGTGCCAGCAGCCAAATGACACTTTCGGTCTATGGCTACACCTTC. The full variable domain, in which reference TRBV14 and TRBJ1-2 provide the parts outside the CDR3, is EAGVTQFPSHSVIEKGQTVTLRCDPISGHDNLYWYRRVMGKEIKFLLHFVKESKQDESGMPNNRFLAERTGGTYSTLKVQPAELEDSGVYFCASSQMTLSVYGYTFGSGTRLTVV.

In this sample, this clone turned up many times. V and J are TRBV5-1 and TRBJ2-5; 7 bases agree with TRBD1. CDR3 length equals 14 residues. V shed 1 base and J 1 base; nucleotides not matched to a gene: 1. CDR1 is SGHRS, CDR2 YFSETQ, per germline. CDR3 coding DNA: TGCGCCAGCAGCTTGACAGGGGCCCAAGAGACCCAGTACTTC. Its translation is CASSLTGAQETQYF.

As to this clone: Compared with germline, one end of the junction differs, possibly owing to a read error. V and J are TRBV6-1 and TRBJ1-2; D might be TRBD1 (5 bases). The CDR3 has 13 amino acids. CDR1 is MNHNS and CDR2 is SASEGT in the germline V gene. The DNA for the CDR3 is TGTGCCAGCAGTACAGGAGCTAAATATGGCTACACCTTC. Protein product: CASSTGAKYGYTF.

This clone has a handful of counts. A read error may explain this, as a much larger clone is one base away. Other DNA sequences within the sample encode an identical CDR3. The rearrangement uses TRBV28 and TRBJ1-2; perhaps TRBD1 as D (6 bases). The CDR3 length is 14 residues. Germline CDR1 is MDHEN and CDR2 is SYDVKM. V was trimmed by 11 bases and J by 2 bases, leaving 18 bases between them. In DNA form, the CDR3 reads TGTGCCGGCGAGATGGGGGCGCCGAACTATGGCTACACCTTC. Translation gives CAGEMGAPNYGYTF.

This clone has at least ten counts. The chain is built from TRBV20-1 and TRBJ2-7, with 15 bases fitting TRBD2. The V gene end was trimmed by 1 base and the J gene end by 6 bases; junction bases not matched to a gene: 16. This CDR3 is 19 amino acids long. Germline CDR1 is DFQATT and CDR2 is SNEGSKA (reference sequence). The CDR3 DNA is TGCAGTGCTAGAGTCCCTTCCGGGACTAGCGGGAGGATCCCTTGCGAGCAGTACTTC. The encoded protein is CSARVPSGTSGRIPCEQYF.

This clone has at least ten counts. The genes are TRBV5-1 and TRBJ1-2; D may be TRBD1 (5 bases). This CDR3 has 13 residues. Germline CDR1 is SGHRS and CDR2 is YFSETQ. V lost 3 bases, J lost 2 bases, and 8 bases lay in between. The CDR3 sequence is CASSSGPNYGYTF. As DNA, the CDR3 is TGCGCCAGCAGCTCAGGGCCGAACTATGGCTACACCTTC.

This clone showed up many times. This chain connects TRBV20-1 to TRBJ2-7; D uncertain. The CDR3 is 14 amino acids. Germline CDR1 is DFQATT and CDR2 is SNEGSKA (reference sequence). Trimming took 1 base from V and 4 from J, leaving 14 bases between them. CDR3 nucleotide sequence: TGCAGTGCTAGAGGAGACACCAGTGAGTACGAGCAGTACTTC. It codes for CSARGDTSEYEQYF.

There are many counts of this clone. This chain links TRBV7-9 with TRBJ2-1; TRBD2 matches 11 bases. Germline CDR1 reads SEHNR; CDR2 reads FQNEAQ (reference sequence). The CDR3 has 15 residues. V lost 4 bases to trimming and J lost 7 bases; unmatched junction nucleotides: 6. The CDR3, as DNA: TGTGCCAGCAGCTCACTAGCGGGAGTCGCGAATGAGCAGTTCTTC. It yields the protein CASSSLAGVANEQFF.

There are many counts of this clone. V usage is TRBV20-1 and J usage is TRBJ2-5; 9 bases are shared with TRBD2. Germline loops: CDR1 DFQATT, CDR2 SNEGSKA (reference sequence). With 7 bases clipped from V and 6 bases from J, the junction kept 12 bases outside the gene matches. This CDR3 region has 14 residues. The CDR3 region is CSVFGGRASKTQYF. The CDR3 region has the DNA TGCAGTGTCTTTGGCGGGAGGGCCTCCAAGACCCAGTACTTC.

V gene TRBV11-2 combines with J gene TRBJ2-2, with 16 nucleotides matching TRBD2. Trimming at V came to 7 bases and at J to 4 bases, leaving 6 bases not matched to a gene. Germline V gene data show CDR1 as SGHAT and CDR2 as FQNNGV. CDR3 length: 17 residues. The CDR3, as DNA: TGTGCCAGCATCCCCGGGACTAGCGGGAGGGCCACCGGGGAGCTGTTTTTT. Translating it yields CASIPGTSGRATGELFF. The full variable domain, its missing parts supplied by reference TRBV11-2 and TRBJ2-2, is EAGVAQSPRYKIIEKRQSVAFWCNPISGHATLYWYQQILGQGPKLLIQFQNNGVVDDSQLPKDRFSAERLKGVDSTLKIQPAKLEDSAVYLCASIPGTSGRATGELFFGEGSRLTVL.

This clone was seen only once. One end of the junction does not line up with germline, which may come from a read error. This rearrangement joins TRBV2 to TRBJ2-3; 10 nucleotides align to TRBD2. Germline CDR1 and CDR2: SNHLY and FYNNEI. The CDR3 extends over 15 amino acids. The CDR3 DNA reads TGTGCCAGCAGACTAGCGGGACGGGGCACAGATCCGCAGTATTTT. Protein: CASRLAGRGTDPQYF.